This TCR beta chain was captured in a study of blood T cell repertoires in COVID-19. Concerning this clone itself: This sample also contains other DNA sequences that code for the same CDR3.

Categorization into cohorts depended on clinical history that participants reported. Germline assignment: CDR1 SGDLS and CDR2 YYNGEE. V was shortened by 3 bases and J by 0 bases, with 7 bases between the two germline ends. This CDR3 spans 13 amino acids. Under the authors' procedure: Nucleated cell counts were estimated from reference gene primer amplification. Sequencing was performed with immunoSEQ multiplex PCR; in TCRdb, only in-frame clones are kept and a portion is missing. V and J calls and clone size are as listed in that table; D and trimming were resolved from the DNA. The sample records fewer than 250,000 clones, approximately 88% being singletons.

The chain carries TRBV9 and TRBJ2-7; a weak D match, TRBD2 (5 bases). The sample taken for sequencing was PBMCs or T cells enriched from blood (not recorded which). The receptor was isolated from a woman under 30 who had recovered from COVID-19. The CDR3 is CASSAGDSYEQYF. The CDR3 DNA reads as TGTGCCAGCAGCGCCGGGGACTCCTACGAGCAGTACTTC.